What follows is one TCR beta chain and its context. What it binds is not known. The test was conducted at deep level. TCRdb keeps only in-frame clones here, not all; method: immunoSEQ multiplex PCR. The sample yields 950,000 to 1,300,000 clones, about three quarters seen once. The CDR3 runs 12 residues. Germline V lookup: CDR1 MGHDK, CDR2 SYGVNS. V gave up 4 bases and J gave up 0 bases, with 1 base separating them. These data are taken from a study of shared clonotypes between healthy human individuals. Overall study: Each donor's CD8 memory used one plate, CD8 naive two, each CD4 subset three.

Study conclusions and caveats: Sequencing depth was expected to influence donor clonotype sharing. Naive subsets generally had larger estimated richness than memory subsets.

The TCR originated in a young man in good health. The J gene is TRBJ1-3, the V gene TRBV25-1; no clear D. Source material: memory CD4+ T cells sorted from blood. Indicated subset: CD45RA-negative fraction. The CDR3 reads CASSGSGNTIYF. The CDR3, as DNA: TGTGCCAGCAGTGGCTCTGGAAACACCATATATTTT.